Presented here are 25 T cell receptor beta chains from one specimen sequenced in a study of T cell responses to AZD1222 COVID-19 vaccine. Only in-frame clones appear in the TCRdb table, and some are missing; sequencing was by immunoSEQ multiplex PCR. The table lists 55,000 to 85,000 clones, about 83% of them singletons, with over 8% in the top ten. Sample: peripheral blood, taken on day 0 of AZD1222 vaccination. These receptor sequences come from an adult in good health.

V gene TRBV7-2 combines with J gene TRBJ1-2; TRBD1 matches at 7 bases. The ends lost 4 bases at V and 3 bases at J; junction bases unmatched: 5. Germline assignment: CDR1 SGHTA and CDR2 FQGNSA. CDR3 length: 14 residues. The CDR3 DNA reads as TGTGCCAGCAGCTCTAGGACAGGCGACTATGGCTACACCTTC. This translates into CASSSRTGDYGYTF.

The chain is built from TRBV5-8 and TRBJ2-5; tentative D call: TRBD1 (6 bases). The CDR3 has 15 residues. The V end was cut by 2 bases, the J end by 5 bases, with 16 bases between. Germline CDR1 reads SGHTS; CDR2 reads YDEGEE. The CDR3 sequence: CASSFLGRGEETQYF. The DNA of the CDR3 is TGTGCCAGCAGCTTCCTGGGCAGGGGTGAGGAGACCCAGTACTTC.

This chain connects TRBV5-5 to TRBJ1-6, with TRBD1 identical over 10 bases. Germline CDR1 is SGHKS and CDR2 is YYEKEE (reference sequence). This CDR3 region has 14 residues. V dropped 3 bases and J dropped 7; count of bases not matched to a gene: 1. Here the CDR3 reads CASSSGQGNSPLHF. The CDR3 DNA reads TGTGCCAGCAGCTCGGGACAGGGGAATTCACCCCTCCACTTT. The full variable domain, with the rest looked up from reference TRBV5-5 and TRBJ1-6, is DAGVTQSPTHLIKTRGQQVTLRCSPISGHKSVSWYQQVLGQGPQFIFQYYEKEERGRGNFPDRFSARQFPNYSSELNVNALLLGDSALYLCASSSGQGNSPLHFGNGTRLTVT.

The rearrangement uses TRBV5-1 and TRBJ2-3, with 8 bases aligning to TRBD1. This CDR3 has 15 residues. V lost 5 bases and J lost 2; bases outside the gene matches: 7. Germline CDR1 SGHRS, CDR2 YFSETQ. This CDR3 is CASRQGATFTDTQYF. In nucleotides, the CDR3 is TGCGCCAGCAGGCAGGGGGCCACTTTCACAGATACGCAGTATTTT.

This chain joins TRBV7-8 and TRBJ2-2; possible D gene TRBD1, 6 bases. Trimming took 5 bases from V and 3 from J, leaving 22 bases between them. Germline lookup yields CDR1 SGHVS and CDR2 FQNEAQ. The CDR3 runs 18 residues. The CDR3 coding sequence is TGTGCCAGCAGCCGACTCCTAAGTCTCACAGGGTACACCGGGGAGCTGTTTTTT. It translates to CASSRLLSLTGYTGELFF.

This clone was seen only once. CDR3 loop: CASSFNRMDTQYF. In DNA form, the CDR3 reads TGTGCCAGCAGCTTTAACAGAATGGATACGCAGTATTTT. The rearrangement links TRBV11-2 to TRBJ2-3; D gene uncertain. This CDR3 has 13 residues. Trimming removed 3 bases from V and 6 bases from J, with 10 bases in between. Germline V gives CDR1 SGHAT, CDR2 FQNNGV.

This chain connects TRBV18 to TRBJ1-5; D ambiguous. Trimming took 3 bases from V and 0 from J, leaving 6 bases between them. This CDR3 contains 14 residues. Germline V gene sequence: CDR1 KGHSH, CDR2 LQKENI. CDR3 DNA: TGTGCCAGCTCACCCTCGGGTAGCAATCAGCCCCAGCATTTT. This codes for CASSPSGSNQPQHF.

This rearrangement joins TRBV28 to TRBJ1-6; no firm D call. Germline V lookup: CDR1 MDHEN, CDR2 SYDVKM. CDR3 length: 12 amino acids. V was trimmed by 3 bases and J by 8 bases, leaving 5 bases between them. CDR3 protein: CASSFGYSPLHF. CDR3 coding DNA: TGTGCCAGCAGTTTCGGGTATTCACCCCTCCACTTT. Full variable domain (remainder filled in from reference TRBV28 and TRBJ1-6): DVKVTQSSRYLVKRTGEKVFLECVQDMDHENMFWYRQDPGLGLRLIYFSYDVKMKEKGDIPEGYSVSREKKERFSLILESASTNQTSMYLCASSFGYSPLHFGNGTRLTVT.

This clone was seen more than once but under ten times. The chain couples TRBV28 to TRBJ1-2; TRBD1 aligns across 9 bases. The CDR3 has 16 residues. V was pared by 6 bases and J by 2 bases, with 10 bases of the junction left unmatched. The germline CDR1 and CDR2 sequences are MDHEN and SYDVKM. This chain's CDR3 is CASRLERDRVNYGYTF. The CDR3 DNA reads as TGTGCCAGCAGACTTGAAAGGGACAGGGTGAACTATGGCTACACCTTC.

The chain couples TRBV5-4 to TRBJ2-3, with 7 nucleotides matching TRBD2. With 4 bases clipped from V and 1 base from J, the junction kept 6 bases outside the gene matches. Germline V gene data show CDR1 as SGHNT and CDR2 as YYREEE (reference sequence). The CDR3 length is 15 residues. In DNA form, the CDR3 reads TGTGCCAGCAGCCCACGGGGGGTGCGCACAGATACGCAGTATTTT. Translating it yields CASSPRGVRTDTQYF. The full variable domain, with the rest looked up from reference TRBV5-4 and TRBJ2-3, is ETGVTQSPTHLIKTRGQQVTLRCSSQSGHNTVSWYQQALGQGPQFIFQYYREEENGRGNFPPRFSGLQFPNYSSELNVNALELDDSALYLCASSPRGVRTDTQYFGPGTRLTVL.

The chain uses TRBV7-2 and TRBJ1-2; D call uncertain. The CDR3 has 14 amino acids. CDR1 and CDR2 from the germline V gene are SGHTA and FQGNSA. The V end was cut by 1 base, the J end by 4 bases, with 10 bases between. CDR3 DNA: TGTGCCAGCAGCTTAGAGGCAGCGAGCTATGGCTACACCTTC. This gives the protein CASSLEAASYGYTF.

This chain joins TRBV19 and TRBJ2-4; possible D gene TRBD2, 7 bases. The CDR3 consists of 17 residues. Germline-derived CDR1 and CDR2 are LNHDA and SQIVND (reference sequence). Trimming removed 8 bases at V and 0 bases at J, with 20 bases between. CDR3 in amino acids: CASGGLLRGLAKNIQYF. DNA of the CDR3: TGTGCCAGTGGGGGCCTTTTGCGGGGGCTAGCCAAAAACATTCAGTACTTC.

The chain joins TRBV28 to TRBJ1-5; TRBD1 agrees at 8 bases. In germline, CDR1 is MDHEN, CDR2 SYDVKM. This CDR3 is built from 15 residues. J gave up 11 bases and V 4 bases, and 13 bases lay outside the gene matches. The CDR3 sequence: CASSSPTGGVRAQHF. The CDR3 nucleotides are TGTGCCAGCAGTTCCCCAACAGGGGGAGTCAGGGCCCAGCATTTT.

The rearrangement uses TRBV12-5 and TRBJ2-1; 7 bases are a match to TRBD2. Germline trimming cut 0 bases from V and 6 bases from J; bases unmatched to any gene: 8. This CDR3 has 16 residues. Germline CDR1 reads LGHNT; CDR2 reads FRNRAP. The CDR3 sequence: CASGLVLSGEPNEQFF. CDR3 in DNA: TGTGCTAGTGGTTTGGTACTAAGCGGGGAGCCCAATGAGCAGTTCTTC.

The chain employs TRBV2 and TRBJ2-1, with D maybe TRBD1 (7 bases). The germline gives CDR1 SNHLY, CDR2 FYNNEI. With 7 bases removed from V and 8 bases from J, the gap between germline ends came to 21 bases. This CDR3 contains 15 residues. CDR3 in amino acids: CASNPQGGRSDEQFF. The DNA for the CDR3 is TGTGCCAGCAACCCCCAGGGGGGAAGAAGCGATGAGCAGTTCTTC. Looking up the rest from reference TRBV2 and TRBJ2-1 gives the full variable domain: EPEVTQTPSHQVTQMGQEVILRCVPISNHLYFYWYRQILGQKVEFLVSFYNNEISEKSEIFDDQFSVERPDGSNFTLKIRSTKLEDSAMYFCASNPQGGRSDEQFFGPGTRLTVL.

This clone has a handful of counts. The chain carries TRBV28 and TRBJ1-1; a possible D gene is TRBD1 (5 bases). Trimming shortened V by 7 bases and J by 6 bases, and 12 bases separated the two germline ends. This CDR3 is built from 12 residues. The germline gives CDR1 MDHEN, CDR2 SYDVKM. CDR3 protein: CASKGTEAEAFF. The DNA of the CDR3 is TGTGCCAGCAAAGGGACCGAGGCTGAAGCTTTCTTT.

The chain recombines TRBV14 with TRBJ1-2, with 10 nucleotides matching TRBD1. Trimming removed 5 bases from V and 4 bases from J; junction bases left unmatched: 4. Germline V CDR1 and CDR2: SGHDN, FVKESK. The CDR3 sequence is 14 residues long. The CDR3 protein is CASSARQGAYGYTF. The CDR3 DNA sequence: TGTGCCAGCAGCGCTCGACAGGGGGCCTATGGCTACACCTTC.

The chain joins TRBV10-2 to TRBJ1-1, with 9 bases matching TRBD1. Germline-derived CDR1 and CDR2 are WSHSY and SAAADI. V shed 0 bases and J 0 bases; nucleotides not matched to a gene: 17. The length of the CDR3 is 21 residues. The CDR3 protein is CASSESGSMGQGHFMNTEAFF. CDR3 in DNA: TGCGCCAGCAGTGAGTCGGGGAGTATGGGACAGGGACACTTCATGAACACTGAAGCTTTCTTT.

The rearrangement joins TRBV5-4 to TRBJ2-7; 8 bases line up with TRBD1. The V gene end was trimmed by 4 bases and the J gene end by 2 bases; junction bases not matched to a gene: 5. Germline lookup yields CDR1 SGHNT and CDR2 YYREEE (reference sequence). CDR3 size: 14 residues. CDR3 sequence (DNA): TGTGCCAGCAGCCCCGGGACAGGAACCTACGAGCAGTACTTC. Translating gives CASSPGTGTYEQYF. Combining the CDR3 with reference TRBV5-4 and TRBJ2-7 gives the whole variable domain ETGVTQSPTHLIKTRGQQVTLRCSSQSGHNTVSWYQQALGQGPQFIFQYYREEENGRGNFPPRFSGLQFPNYSSELNVNALELDDSALYLCASSPGTGTYEQYFGPGTRLTVT.

The V call is TRBV19, the J call TRBJ1-1; possible D gene TRBD1, 5 bases. Trimming removed 3 bases at V and 6 bases at J, with 17 bases between. From germline, CDR1 is LNHDA and CDR2 SQIVND (reference sequence). This CDR3 has 15 amino acids. Here the CDR3 reads CASSIKRQGNPEAFF. CDR3 nucleotides: TGTGCCAGTAGTATCAAACGCCAGGGTAATCCTGAAGCTTTCTTT.

The chain has TRBV2 and TRBJ1-4; 9 bases align to TRBD1. V dropped 6 bases and J dropped 10; count of bases not matched to a gene: 6. CDR3 length: 13 amino acids. Germline V gene sequence: CDR1 SNHLY, CDR2 FYNNEI. Here the CDR3 DNA reads TGTGCCAGCAGCTGGACAGGGGAGGGAAAACTGTTTTTT. Encoded protein: CASSWTGEGKLFF. The full variable domain, its missing parts supplied by reference TRBV2 and TRBJ1-4, is EPEVTQTPSHQVTQMGQEVILRCVPISNHLYFYWYRQILGQKVEFLVSFYNNEISEKSEIFDDQFSVERPDGSNFTLKIRSTKLEDSAMYFCASSWTGEGKLFFGSGTQLSVL.

CDR3 nucleotides: TGTGCCAGCAGTGGACTAGCGGGGGGGCCCTACAATGAGCAGTTCTTC. Translating it yields CASSGLAGGPYNEQFF. The gene calls are TRBV6-1 and TRBJ2-1; 14 bases agree with TRBD2. V lost 4 bases to trimming and J lost 2 bases; unmatched junction nucleotides: 1. Germline V gene data show CDR1 as MNHNS and CDR2 as SASEGT. This CDR3 contains 16 residues.

V gene TRBV7-3 combines with J gene TRBJ2-2; 9 bases align to TRBD1. The germline V gene has CDR1 SGHTA and CDR2 FQGTGA. V was pared by 5 bases and J by 7 bases, with 8 bases of the junction left unmatched. This CDR3 region has 15 residues. The CDR3 nucleotides read TGTGCCAGCAGCCCAACGGGACAGGGCGACGGGGAGCTGTTTTTT. The encoded protein is CASSPTGQGDGELFF.

The rearrangement links TRBV5-1 to TRBJ1-1, with D perhaps matching TRBD1 (5 bases). CDR3 length: 15 amino acids. V lost 0 bases, J lost 0 bases, and 9 bases lay in between. Germline V gene lookup returns CDR1 SGHRS and CDR2 YFSETQ. The CDR3 nucleotides read TGCGCCAGCAGCTTGGCGGGGGTGGTGAACACTGAAGCTTTCTTT. Protein sequence: CASSLAGVVNTEAFF.

With respect to this clone: No DNA is shown, since the ends of the CDR3 on it are uncertain; the CDR3 is the one TCRdb lists. This chain joins TRBV5-8 and TRBJ2-3; TRBD1 is taken as the D call from the table, unchecked against the DNA. Including both end residues, the CDR3 is 16 amino acids long. Germline V gene lookup returns CDR1 SGHTS and CDR2 YDEGEE. The CDR3 here is CASSFGPGLSADTQYF.